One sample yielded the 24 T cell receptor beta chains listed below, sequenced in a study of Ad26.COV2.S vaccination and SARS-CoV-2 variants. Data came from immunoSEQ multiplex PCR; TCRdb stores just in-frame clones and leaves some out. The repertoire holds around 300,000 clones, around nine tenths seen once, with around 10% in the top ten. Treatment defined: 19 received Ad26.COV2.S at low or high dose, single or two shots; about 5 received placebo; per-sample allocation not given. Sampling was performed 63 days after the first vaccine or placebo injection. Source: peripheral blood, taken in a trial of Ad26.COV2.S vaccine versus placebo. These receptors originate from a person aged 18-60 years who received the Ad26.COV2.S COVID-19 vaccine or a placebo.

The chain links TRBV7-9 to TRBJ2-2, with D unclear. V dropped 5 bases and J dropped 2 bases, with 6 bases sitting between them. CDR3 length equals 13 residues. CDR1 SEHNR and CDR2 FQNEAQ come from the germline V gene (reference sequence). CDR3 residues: CASSTLNTGELFF. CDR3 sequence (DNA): TGTGCCAGCAGCACTCTTAACACCGGGGAGCTGTTTTTT.

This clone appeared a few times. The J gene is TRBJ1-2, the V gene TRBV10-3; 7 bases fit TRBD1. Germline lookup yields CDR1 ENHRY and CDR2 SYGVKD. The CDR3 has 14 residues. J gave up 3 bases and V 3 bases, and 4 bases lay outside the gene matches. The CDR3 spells CAISEQGTYYGYTF. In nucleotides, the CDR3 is TGTGCCATCAGTGAACAGGGGACGTACTATGGCTACACCTTC.

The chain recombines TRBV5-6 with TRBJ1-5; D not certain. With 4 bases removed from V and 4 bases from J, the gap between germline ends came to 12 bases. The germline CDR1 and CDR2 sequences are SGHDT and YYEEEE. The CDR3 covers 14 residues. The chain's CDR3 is CASSQSGRNQPQHF. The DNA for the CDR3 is TGTGCCAGCAGCCAGAGTGGGAGAAATCAGCCCCAGCATTTT.

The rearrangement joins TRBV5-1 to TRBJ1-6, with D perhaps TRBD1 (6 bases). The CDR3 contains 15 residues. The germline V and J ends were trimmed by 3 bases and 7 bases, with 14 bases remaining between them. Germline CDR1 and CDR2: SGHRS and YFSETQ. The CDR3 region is CASSSEQGFNSPLHF. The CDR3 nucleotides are TGCGCCAGCAGCTCTGAACAGGGATTCAATTCACCCCTCCACTTT.

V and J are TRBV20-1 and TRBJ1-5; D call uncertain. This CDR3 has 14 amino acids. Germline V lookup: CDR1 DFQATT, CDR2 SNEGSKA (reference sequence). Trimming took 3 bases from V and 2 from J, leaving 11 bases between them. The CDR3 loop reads CSASEASGNQPQHF. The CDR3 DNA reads TGCAGTGCTAGTGAGGCGAGCGGCAATCAGCCCCAGCATTTT.

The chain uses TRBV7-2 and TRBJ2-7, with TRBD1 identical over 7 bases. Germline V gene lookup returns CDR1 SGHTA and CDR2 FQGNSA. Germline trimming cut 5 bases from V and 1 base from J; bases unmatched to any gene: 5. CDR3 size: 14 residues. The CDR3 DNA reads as TGTGCCAGCAGCACAGGGGACAGATCCTACGAGCAGTACTTC. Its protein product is CASSTGDRSYEQYF.

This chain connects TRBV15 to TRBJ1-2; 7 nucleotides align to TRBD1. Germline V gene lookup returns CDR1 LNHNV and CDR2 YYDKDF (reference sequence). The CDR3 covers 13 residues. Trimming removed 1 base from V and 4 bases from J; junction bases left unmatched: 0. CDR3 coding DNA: TGTGCCACCAGCAGAGCAGGGGGCTATGGCTACACCTTC. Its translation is CATSRAGGYGYTF.

The CDR3 nucleotides are TGTGCCAGCAGCTTAATGGCCGGGACTGCATCCCTCTATGGCTACACCTTC. Translated, it gives CASSLMAGTASLYGYTF. The rearrangement links TRBV7-2 to TRBJ1-2, with a weak D call TRBD1 (5 bases). The germline CDR1 and CDR2 sequences are SGHTA and FQGNSA. V was cut by 2 bases and J by 4 bases, with 20 bases left in between. CDR3 size: 17 residues. The entire variable domain, with the rest obtained from reference TRBV7-2 and TRBJ1-2, is as follows: GAGVSQSPSNKVTEKGKDVELRCDPISGHTALYWYRQSLGQGLEFLIYFQGNSAPDKSGLPSDRFSAERTGGSVSTLTIQRTQQEDSAVYLCASSLMAGTASLYGYTFGSGTRLTVV.

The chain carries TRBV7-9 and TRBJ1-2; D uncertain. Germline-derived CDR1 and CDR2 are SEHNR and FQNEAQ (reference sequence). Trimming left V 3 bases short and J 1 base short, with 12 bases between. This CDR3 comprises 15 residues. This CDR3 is CASSFGEWINYGYTF. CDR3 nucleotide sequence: TGTGCCAGCAGCTTCGGGGAATGGATTAACTATGGCTACACCTTC.

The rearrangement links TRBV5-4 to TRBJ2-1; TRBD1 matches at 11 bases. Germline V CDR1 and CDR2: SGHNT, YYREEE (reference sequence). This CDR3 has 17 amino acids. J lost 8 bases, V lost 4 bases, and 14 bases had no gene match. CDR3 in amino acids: CASSPPGTGGFKDEQFF. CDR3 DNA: TGTGCCAGCAGCCCACCCGGGACAGGGGGGTTTAAGGATGAGCAGTTCTTC.

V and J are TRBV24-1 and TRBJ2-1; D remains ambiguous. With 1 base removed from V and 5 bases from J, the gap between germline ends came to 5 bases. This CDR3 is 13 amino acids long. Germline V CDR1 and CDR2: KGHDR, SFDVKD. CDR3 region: CATSDLPDNEQFF. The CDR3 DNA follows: TGTGCCACCAGTGATTTACCGGACAATGAGCAGTTCTTC.

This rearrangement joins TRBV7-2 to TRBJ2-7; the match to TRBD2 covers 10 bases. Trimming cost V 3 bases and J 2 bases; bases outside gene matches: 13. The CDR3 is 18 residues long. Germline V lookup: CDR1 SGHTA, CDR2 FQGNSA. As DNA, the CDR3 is TGTGCCAGCAGCTTTAAGGGGCCGGGGAGCGGGAGGGCCTACGAGCAGTACTTC. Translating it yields CASSFKGPGSGRAYEQYF.

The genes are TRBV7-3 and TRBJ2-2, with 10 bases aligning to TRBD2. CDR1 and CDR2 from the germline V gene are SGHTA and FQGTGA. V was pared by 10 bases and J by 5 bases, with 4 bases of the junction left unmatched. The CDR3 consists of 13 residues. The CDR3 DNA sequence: TGTGCCACCAGGACTAGCGGAACCGGGGAGCTGTTTTTT. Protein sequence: CATRTSGTGELFF.

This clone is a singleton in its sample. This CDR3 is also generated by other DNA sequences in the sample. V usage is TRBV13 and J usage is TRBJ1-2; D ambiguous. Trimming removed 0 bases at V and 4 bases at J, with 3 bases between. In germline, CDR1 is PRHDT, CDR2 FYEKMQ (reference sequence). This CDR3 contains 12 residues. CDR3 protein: CASSLGVYGYTF. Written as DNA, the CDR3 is TGTGCCAGCAGCTTAGGCGTCTATGGCTACACCTTC.

The CDR3 is CAWSPAGTSDTDTQYF. Here the CDR3 DNA reads TGTGCCTGGAGCCCGGCGGGGACTAGCGATACAGATACGCAGTATTTT. This chain uses TRBV30 with TRBJ2-3, with 10 nucleotides matching TRBD2. Germline lookup yields CDR1 GTSNPN and CDR2 SVGIG (reference sequence). V trimming: 3 bases; J trimming: 3 bases; junction bases outside the gene matches: 9. The CDR3 covers 16 residues.

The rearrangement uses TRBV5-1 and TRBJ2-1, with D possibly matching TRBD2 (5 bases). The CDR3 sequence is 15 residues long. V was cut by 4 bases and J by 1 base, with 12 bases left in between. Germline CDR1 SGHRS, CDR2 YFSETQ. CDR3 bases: TGCGCCAGCAGCGGAGGAAGTCGGTCCTACAATGAGCAGTTCTTC. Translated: CASSGGSRSYNEQFF.

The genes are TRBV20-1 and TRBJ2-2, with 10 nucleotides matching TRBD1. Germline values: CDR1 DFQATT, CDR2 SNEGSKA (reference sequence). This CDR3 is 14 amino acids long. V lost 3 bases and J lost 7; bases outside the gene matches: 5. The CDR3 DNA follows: TGCAGTGCTAGTAGGACAGGGGGTAGCGGGGAGCTGTTTTTT. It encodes CSASRTGGSGELFF.

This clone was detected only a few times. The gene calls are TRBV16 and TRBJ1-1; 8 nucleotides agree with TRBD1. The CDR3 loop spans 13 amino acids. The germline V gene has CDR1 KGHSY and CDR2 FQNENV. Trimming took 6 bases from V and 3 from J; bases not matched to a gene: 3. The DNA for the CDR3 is TGTGCCAGCAGTCCGACAGGGGACACTGAAGCTTTCTTT. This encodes CASSPTGDTEAFF.

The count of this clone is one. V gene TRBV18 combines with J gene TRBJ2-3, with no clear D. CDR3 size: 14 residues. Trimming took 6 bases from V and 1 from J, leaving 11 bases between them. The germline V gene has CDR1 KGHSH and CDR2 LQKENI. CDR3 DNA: TGTGCCAGCTCTCCCTCCATCGGCACAGATACGCAGTATTTT. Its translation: CASSPSIGTDTQYF.

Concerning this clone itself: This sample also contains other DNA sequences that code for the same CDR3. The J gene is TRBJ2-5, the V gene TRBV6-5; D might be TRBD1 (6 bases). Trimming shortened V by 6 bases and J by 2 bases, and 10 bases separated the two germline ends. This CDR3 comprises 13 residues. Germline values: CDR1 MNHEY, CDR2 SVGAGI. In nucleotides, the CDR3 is TGTGCCAGCAGGGGAACAGGGCAAGAGACCCAGTACTTC. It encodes CASRGTGQETQYF.

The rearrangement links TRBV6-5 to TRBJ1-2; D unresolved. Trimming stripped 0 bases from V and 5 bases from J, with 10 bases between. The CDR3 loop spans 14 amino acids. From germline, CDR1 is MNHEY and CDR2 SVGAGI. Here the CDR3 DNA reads TGTGCCAGCAGTTACTCGGTCGGCGTTTATGGCTACACCTTC. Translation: CASSYSVGVYGYTF.

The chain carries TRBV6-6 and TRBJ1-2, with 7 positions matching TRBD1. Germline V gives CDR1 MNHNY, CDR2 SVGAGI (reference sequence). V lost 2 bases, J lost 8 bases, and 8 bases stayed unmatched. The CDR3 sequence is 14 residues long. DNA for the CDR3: TGTGCCAGCAGTTACCCCCGGGACAGTCGCGGCTACACCTTC. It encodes CASSYPRDSRGYTF.

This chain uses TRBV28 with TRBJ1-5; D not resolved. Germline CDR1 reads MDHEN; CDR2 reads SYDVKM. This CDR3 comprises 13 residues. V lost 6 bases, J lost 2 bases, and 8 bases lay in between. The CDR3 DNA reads TGTGCCAGCAGGCAGAGGGGCAATCAGCCCCAGCATTTT. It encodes CASRQRGNQPQHF.

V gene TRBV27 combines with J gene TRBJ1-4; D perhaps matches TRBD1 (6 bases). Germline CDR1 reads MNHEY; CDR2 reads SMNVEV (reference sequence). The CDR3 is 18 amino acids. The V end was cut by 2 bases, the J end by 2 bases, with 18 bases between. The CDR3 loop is CASSLGRHAGATNEKLFF. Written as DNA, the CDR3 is TGTGCCAGCAGTTTAGGGCGGCACGCAGGGGCCACTAATGAAAAACTGTTTTTT.